The 20 T cell receptor beta chains below all came from one sample that was sequenced in a study of CD8+CD57+ T cells in acquired aplastic anemia. The use of genomic DNA as template underpinned the TCR beta VDJ and CDR3 profiling. A single record per CDR3 protein comes from TCRdb applying MiXCR to the reads. Of 150,000 to 200,000 distinct CDR3 sequences listed, 63% were seen once; the top ten hold about two fifths. The patients chosen for sequencing had shown expansion of CD8+CD57+ cells (detected by flow cytometry). The sample comprised sorted CD4+, CD8+, or CD8+CD57+ T cells (not recorded which) from PBMCs. The receptor set was obtained from a human donor with aplastic anemia.

This clonotype has at least ten counts. This rearrangement joins TRBV12-3 or TRBV12-4 to TRBJ2-2, with 9 bases aligning to TRBD1. This CDR3 is 15 amino acids long. Trimming removed 7 bases from V and 6 bases from J; junction bases left unmatched: 9. CDR3 amino acids: CASTFWTGESGELFF. CDR3 nucleotide sequence: TGTGCCAGCACCTTTTGGACAGGGGAGTCCGGGGAGCTGTTTTTT.

There are many counts of this clonotype. The V gene is TRBV19, the J gene TRBJ2-7, with 8 bases lining up with TRBD2. The CDR3 has 14 amino acids. The V gene's germline CDR1 is LNHDA and CDR2 SQIVND (reference sequence). Unmatched junction bases numbered 5, after V lost 5 bases and J lost 2 bases. The CDR3 DNA sequence: TGTGCCAGTAGTGCCAGCGGGGGCACCTACGAGCAGTACTTC. Translating gives CASSASGGTYEQYF.

Only one count was recorded for this clonotype. The chain links TRBV2 to TRBJ2-3, with TRBD2 as a possible D gene (6 bases). The V gene's germline CDR1 is SNHLY and CDR2 FYNNEI. Trimming stripped 6 bases from V and 2 bases from J, with 15 bases between. The CDR3 extends over 15 amino acids. The DNA of the CDR3 is TGTGCCAGCAGCCCGTTTGGGGGGTTCACAGATACGCAGTATTTT. Its protein is CASSPFGGFTDTQYF.

V is TRBV7-6 and J is TRBJ2-7; 7 bases are shared with TRBD1. J was trimmed by 4 bases and V by 4 bases; bases with no gene match: 7. The CDR3 runs to 14 residues. The germline V gene encodes CDR1 SGHVS and CDR2 FNYEAQ. CDR3 in amino acids: CASSSSGQIYEQYF. The CDR3 DNA reads as TGTGCCAGCAGCTCGTCGGGACAGATTTACGAGCAGTACTTC. The variable domain in full, with the rest retrieved from reference TRBV7-6 and TRBJ2-7, is GAGVSQSPRYKVTKRGQDVALRCDPISGHVSLYWYRQALGQGPEFLTYFNYEAQQDKSGLPNDRFSAERPEGSISTLTIQRTEQRDSAMYRCASSSSGQIYEQYFGPGTRLTVT.

This clonotype has just one count. This chain links TRBV10-1 with TRBJ1-5; 9 bases align to TRBD1. J was trimmed by 1 base and V by 4 bases; bases with no gene match: 8. Looked up from germline, CDR1 is WNHNN and CDR2 is SYGVQD (reference sequence). CDR3 length: 17 amino acids. DNA of the CDR3: TGCGCCAGCAGTGTCTGGACAGGGGATGAGAGCAATCAGCCCCAGCATTTT. As protein: CASSVWTGDESNQPQHF.

The chain combines TRBV2 with TRBJ2-3; no clear D. Germline-derived CDR1 and CDR2 are SNHLY and FYNNEI. The length of the CDR3 is 14 residues. V shed 4 bases and J shed 0 bases, with 8 bases lying between them. The DNA for the CDR3 is TGTGCCAGCAGTGTCAGCCATAGCACAGATACGCAGTATTTT. Translated: CASSVSHSTDTQYF.

The sample holds many counts of this clonotype. The chain is built from TRBV3-1 and TRBJ2-7; 9 positions agree with TRBD2. After removal of 5 bases from V and 2 bases from J, the junction contained 4 bases not matched to a gene. Germline V gene sequence: CDR1 LGHDT, CDR2 YNNKEL (reference sequence). This CDR3 has 14 amino acids. CDR3 coding DNA: TGTGCCAGCAGCATTAGCGGGGGAACCTACGAGCAGTACTTC. Amino acid sequence: CASSISGGTYEQYF.

The chain has TRBV29-1 and TRBJ1-1; TRBD1 agrees at 8 bases. The CDR3 consists of 11 residues. Germline values: CDR1 SQVTM, CDR2 ANQGSEA. J gave up 7 bases and V 4 bases, and 2 bases lay outside the gene matches. CDR3 nucleotide sequence: TGCAGCGTTGTCAGGGGGCTTGAAGCTTTCTTT. Encoded protein: CSVVRGLEAFF.

This clonotype was counted at least ten times. The V and J genes are TRBV2 and TRBJ2-3; 8 nucleotides match TRBD2. The CDR3 has 14 amino acids. J gave up 6 bases and V 8 bases, and 10 bases lay outside the gene matches. Germline CDR1 SNHLY, CDR2 FYNNEI. This CDR3 reads CASYGGESSDTQYF. In nucleotides, the CDR3 is TGTGCCAGCTACGGGGGGGAATCTTCTGATACGCAGTATTTT.

The chain joins TRBV20-1 to TRBJ1-2; D not resolved. The germline V gene has CDR1 DFQATT and CDR2 SNEGSKA (reference sequence). Trimming stripped 5 bases from V and 8 bases from J, with 12 bases between. This CDR3 region has 11 residues. The CDR3 bases are TGCAGTGCTCCTCTGAGGGCGGGCTACACCTTC. Amino acid sequence: CSAPLRAGYTF.

This chain joins TRBV10-3 and TRBJ1-4, with TRBD1 as a possible D gene (6 bases). The CDR3 is 14 residues long. Germline V gives CDR1 ENHRY, CDR2 SYGVKD. V was shortened by 0 bases and J by 7 bases, with 9 bases between the two germline ends. The CDR3 loop reads CAISESQGPEKLFF. The CDR3 nucleotides are TGTGCCATCAGTGAGTCACAGGGCCCTGAAAAACTGTTTTTT.

The J gene is TRBJ2-1, the V gene TRBV7-9, with 7 bases identical to TRBD1. The CDR3 is made up of 14 amino acids. Germline V CDR1 and CDR2: SEHNR, FQNEAQ (reference sequence). V shed 5 bases, J shed 7 bases, and the junction held 8 bases outside the gene matches. CDR3 nucleotides: TGTGCCAGCAGCACCCGGACAGGAAGGAATGAGCAGTTCTTC. Translation gives CASSTRTGRNEQFF.

The chain is built from TRBV9 and TRBJ2-2; TRBD2 might be the D (6 bases). This CDR3 has 16 residues. V was shortened by 0 bases and J by 4 bases, with 13 bases between the two germline ends. Looked up from germline, CDR1 is SGDLS and CDR2 is YYNGEE. This CDR3 is CASSVGPRGGTGELFF. Here the CDR3 DNA reads TGTGCCAGCAGCGTAGGGCCGAGGGGAGGCACCGGGGAGCTGTTTTTT.

The chain combines TRBV10-3 with TRBJ2-7; 8 bases match TRBD1. J was trimmed by 1 base and V by 4 bases; bases with no gene match: 0. CDR1 is ENHRY and CDR2 is SYGVKD in the germline V gene. The CDR3 extends over 13 amino acids. The CDR3 protein is CAISGQGSYEQYF. The DNA for the CDR3 is TGTGCCATCAGTGGACAGGGGTCCTACGAGCAGTACTTC.

The chain combines TRBV7-6 with TRBJ2-3, with 11 bases identical to TRBD1. The V segment lost 0 bases and the J segment 3 bases; nucleotides outside the gene matches: 2. Germline loops: CDR1 SGHVS, CDR2 FNYEAQ. The CDR3 has 16 residues. The CDR3 DNA is TGTGCCAGCAGCTTAGCGGGGGACAGGGGGACAGATACGCAGTATTTT. Protein: CASSLAGDRGTDTQYF. The entire variable domain, with the rest obtained from reference TRBV7-6 and TRBJ2-3, is as follows: GAGVSQSPRYKVTKRGQDVALRCDPISGHVSLYWYRQALGQGPEFLTYFNYEAQQDKSGLPNDRFSAERPEGSISTLTIQRTEQRDSAMYRCASSLAGDRGTDTQYFGPGTRLTVL.

This clonotype was detected many times. This sequence joins TRBV2 and TRBJ2-5, with D hard to call. Germline V gene data show CDR1 as SNHLY and CDR2 as FYNNEI. The V end lost 2 bases, the J end lost 4 bases, and 8 bases lay between the germline ends. There are 13 residues in the CDR3. CDR3 protein: CASSEPIRETQYF. CDR3 in DNA: TGTGCCAGCAGTGAACCAATCCGAGAGACCCAGTACTTC.

This CDR3 is CSASSIPGNYGYTF. In DNA form, the CDR3 reads TGCAGTGCCAGTAGTATTCCAGGAAACTATGGCTACACCTTC. The rearrangement uses TRBV20-1 and TRBJ1-2; D is uncertain. The germline gives CDR1 DFQATT, CDR2 SNEGSKA (reference sequence). The ends were cut back, 6 bases at V and 2 bases at J, with 16 bases in the middle. This CDR3 is 14 amino acids long.

The V gene is TRBV20-1, the J gene TRBJ1-6; D unclear. The germline V gene encodes CDR1 DFQATT and CDR2 SNEGSKA (reference sequence). Trimming removed 0 bases from V and 7 bases from J, with 7 bases in between. The CDR3 is made up of 13 amino acids. CDR3 sequence reads: CSARDPKNSPLHF. CDR3 DNA sequence: TGCAGTGCTAGAGACCCGAAAAATTCACCCCTCCACTTT.

This clonotype was picked up a small number of times. The J gene is TRBJ2-3, the V gene TRBV7-8; maybe TRBD2 (5 bases). V lost 4 bases, J lost 0 bases, and 8 bases lay in between. This CDR3 has 14 amino acids. Germline assignment: CDR1 SGHVS and CDR2 FQNEAQ. The CDR3 DNA reads TGTGCCAGCAGCTGGACGGGGAGCACAGATACGCAGTATTTT. Translated: CASSWTGSTDTQYF.

V is TRBV2 and J is TRBJ1-5; 7 bases are a match to TRBD1. CDR1 is SNHLY and CDR2 is FYNNEI in the germline V gene. V shed 8 bases and J 1 base; nucleotides not matched to a gene: 2. The CDR3 covers 13 residues. In DNA, the CDR3 is TGTGCCAGCTCGACAGGGAGCAATCAGCCCCAGCATTTT. Protein sequence: CASSTGSNQPQHF.